These T cell receptor beta chains were read from a single sample in a study of T cells after yellow fever vaccination. From the 5' RACE reads, TCRdb called clonotypes with MiXCR, one entry per CDR3 protein. The sample holds a few hundred thousand distinct CDR3 sequences, approximately 10% seen once. This sample comprised PBMCs, obtained on the day of the first yellow fever vaccination. These receptors all stem from a man younger than 35 who received the YFV17D yellow fever vaccine. The CDR3 runs from the conserved cysteine through the conserved F or W. The D gene is left open where the match is weak. For some rows the clone size is stated as once, few or many, or as a class when expanded; others skip it.

TRBJ2-1 . TRBV4-2 . CASSLRGLEQFF TGTGCCAGCAGCCTAAGGGGCCTTGAGCAGTTCTTC
TRBJ2-1 TRBD2 TRBV28 once CASALSGFVNEQFF TGTGCCAGCGCCCTTAGCGGGTTTGTCAATGAGCAGTTCTTC
TRBJ1-1 . TRBV6-5 . CASSYGGNEAFF TGTGCCAGCAGTTACGGGGGAAATGAAGCTTTCTTT
TRBJ1-6 TRBD1 TRBV27 . CASSLFGQGTSSYNSPLHF TGTGCCAGCAGTTTATTCGGACAGGGGACAAGCTCCTATAATTCACCCCTCCACTTT
TRBJ1-6 . TRBV7-9 few CASRSMGPSSPLHF TGTGCCAGCAGGTCTATGGGACCCTCTTCACCCCTCCACTTT
TRBJ1-1 . TRBV2 . CASLQGLKAFF TGTGCCAGCCTGCAGGGGCTAAAAGCTTTCTTT
TRBJ2-3 . TRBV7-9 few CASGGTDTQYF TGTGCCAGCGGAGGCACAGATACGCAGTATTTT
TRBJ2-1 TRBD1 TRBV12-3/TRBV12-4 . CASIHRGSYNEQFF TGTGCCAGCATCCACAGGGGTTCCTACAATGAGCAGTTCTTC
TRBJ2-5 TRBD1 TRBV24-1 few CATSDRTGGIQETQYF TGTGCCACCAGTGATCGGACAGGGGGCATCCAAGAGACCCAGTACTTC
TRBJ2-1 TRBD1 TRBV7-2 few CASSLDRTGSNEQFF TGTGCCAGCAGCTTAGATAGGACAGGCTCCAATGAGCAGTTCTTC
TRBJ2-1 TRBD2 TRBV9 few CASGRDNEQFF TGTGCCAGCGGGAGGGACAATGAGCAGTTCTTC
TRBJ2-1 . TRBV6-6 . CASSYGRSEQFF TGTGCCAGCAGTTACGGGCGGAGTGAGCAGTTCTTC
TRBJ1-2 . TRBV7-2 few CASSYQAGTLYGYTF TGTGCCAGCAGTTACCAGGCCGGGACACTTTATGGCTACACCTTC
TRBJ2-4 . TRBV19 . CASSTHRDPKDKNIQYF TGTGCCAGTAGTACCCACAGGGACCCGAAGGACAAAAACATTCAGTACTTC
TRBJ2-3 TRBD2 TRBV5-1 . CASSVTSGGYSVGTQYF TGCGCCAGCAGCGTGACTAGCGGGGGATACTCCGTTGGTACGCAGTATTTT
TRBJ2-7 . TRBV7-2 few CASSLGWTLEQYF TGTGCCAGCAGCTTAGGGTGGACGCTCGAGCAGTACTTC
TRBJ2-2 . TRBV7-8 many CASSLVGELFF TGTGCCAGCAGCTTGGTCGGGGAGCTGTTTTTT
TRBJ2-3 . TRBV2 few CASTPGGGDTQYF TGTGCCAGCACCCCAGGAGGCGGAGATACGCAGTATTTT
TRBJ1-3 TRBD1 TRBV2 . CASRPGTGEAGNTIYF TGTGCCAGCAGGCCCGGGACAGGTGAAGCAGGAAACACCATATATTTT
TRBJ2-1 TRBD2 TRBV6-5 few CASSYRTSGGVAYNEQFF TGTGCCAGCAGTTACCGGACTAGCGGGGGGGTTGCCTACAATGAGCAGTTCTTC
TRBJ2-1 . TRBV7-2 few CASTPLENEQFF TGTGCCAGCACTCCCTTGGAGAATGAGCAGTTCTTC
TRBJ2-7 TRBD1 TRBV6-5 few CASSFRDRGEYEQYF TGTGCCAGCAGTTTCCGGGACAGGGGCGAGTACGAGCAGTACTTC
TRBJ2-7 . TRBV12-3/TRBV12-4 few CASSSFRRGYEQYF TGTGCCAGCAGCTCCTTCAGGCGAGGGTACGAGCAGTACTTC
TRBJ2-5 TRBD2 TRBV18 . CASSPPSGGSETQYF TGTGCCAGCTCACCACCCAGCGGGGGCAGCGAGACCCAGTACTTC
TRBJ2-5 . TRBV6-2/TRBV6-3 . CASSPSGRVVETQYF TGTGCCAGCAGCCCGTCTGGTAGGGTCGTGGAGACCCAGTACTTC
TRBJ2-3 . TRBV11-2 . CASSTPGTALDTQYF TGTGCCAGCAGCACACCCGGGACCGCCCTAGATACGCAGTATTTT
TRBJ1-2 TRBD1 TRBV11-1 . CASSLLGTVGQYNYGYTF TGTGCCAGCAGCTTATTAGGGACAGTGGGCCAATATAACTATGGCTACACCTTC
TRBJ1-2 . TRBV20-1 few CSARDKGDHGYTF TGCAGTGCTAGAGATAAGGGGGACCATGGCTACACCTTC
TRBJ1-1 TRBD1 TRBV27 . CASSPQGINTEAFF TGTGCCAGCAGTCCACAGGGGATAAACACTGAAGCTTTCTTT
TRBJ1-3 . TRBV4-3 . CASSQDRQAGRVGNTIYF TGCGCCAGCAGCCAAGACAGGCAGGCGGGCAGGGTCGGAAACACCATATATTTT
TRBJ1-1 TRBD1 TRBV18 . CASSRDREFTEAFF TGTGCCAGCTCGCGCGACAGGGAGTTCACTGAAGCTTTCTTT
TRBJ1-1 . TRBV7-9 few CASSIGAEAFF TGTGCCAGCAGCATCGGCGCTGAAGCTTTCTTT
TRBJ2-6 . TRBV5-1 many CASSYSPAVYSGANVLTF TGCGCCAGCAGTTATTCTCCCGCGGTCTACTCTGGGGCCAACGTCCTGACTTTC
TRBJ2-3 . TRBV10-3 many CAISEQADTQYF TGTGCCATCAGTGAGCAGGCAGATACGCAGTATTTT
TRBJ1-5 . TRBV4-3 . CASSQDRWGKPQHF TGCGCCAGCAGCCAAGACCGCTGGGGCAAGCCCCAGCATTTT
TRBJ2-3 TRBD2 TRBV7-6 few CASSRETSGGADTQYF TGTGCCAGCAGCCGAGAGACTAGCGGGGGTGCAGATACGCAGTATTTT
TRBJ1-1 . TRBV20-1 few CSATRVTENTEAFF TGCAGTGCTACCCGCGTGACGGAAAACACTGAAGCTTTCTTT
TRBJ2-3 . TRBV7-8 few CASAGLSTDTQYF TGTGCCAGCGCGGGACTTAGCACAGATACGCAGTATTTT
TRBJ2-5 . TRBV4-1 . CASSQTTSVGETQYF TGCGCCAGCAGCCAAACCACCAGCGTTGGGGAGACCCAGTACTTC
TRBJ1-5 . TRBV7-2 . CASSTQLDQPQHF TGTGCCAGCAGCACCCAACTGGATCAGCCCCAGCATTTT
TRBJ1-1 TRBD1 TRBV20-1 few CSARERTGVTEAFF TGCAGTGCTAGAGAGCGTACAGGGGTCACTGAAGCTTTCTTT
TRBJ2-3 . TRBV5-6 many CASSLGTAGTDTQYF TGTGCCAGCAGCCTCGGGACCGCAGGCACAGATACGCAGTATTTT